A selection of T cell receptor beta chains follows, all from one sample in a study of a mutant IDH1 vaccine in newly diagnosed glioma. Some clones are missing from TCRdb's copy, which holds only in-frame ones; the method was immunoSEQ multiplex PCR. The data hold 50,000 or so clones, with roughly 80% observed a single time. This specimen was PBMCs, taken from a glioma patient treated with radiotherapy, temozolomide or both. All receptors derive from a man between 18 and 35 years old with glioma. CDR3s include the opening cysteine and the closing phenylalanine or tryptophan. A D gene is named only where the DNA matches it firmly. A row's size may be missing; if present it is once, few, many or a size class.

-	TRBV6-5	TRBJ1-4	-	CASSYRRPIANEKLFF	TGTGCCAGCAGTTACAGACGGCCTATAGCTAATGAAAAACTGTTTTTT
-	TRBV30	TRBJ1-5	-	CAWSVYTDNQPQHF	TGTGCCTGGAGTGTATACACTGACAATCAGCCCCAGCATTTT
-	TRBV2	TRBJ2-7	TRBD2	CASSLILAGSSYEQYF	TGTGCCAGCAGTCTAATACTAGCGGGGTCTTCCTACGAGCAGTACTTC
-	TRBV19	TRBJ1-4	-	CASSIFTGPNEKLFF	TGTGCCAGTAGTATCTTCACCGGCCCTAATGAAAAACTGTTTTTT
-	TRBV29-1	TRBJ1-1	TRBD1	CSVVLTGTEAFF	TGCAGCGTTGTACTGACAGGGACTGAAGCTTTCTTT
-	TRBV6-6	TRBJ1-5	-	CASSYEGSNQPQHF	TGTGCCAGCAGTTACGAGGGAAGCAATCAGCCCCAGCATTTT
-	TRBV29-1	TRBJ2-7	-	CSVTRDWISYEQYF	TGCAGCGTAACTAGGGACTGGATCTCCTACGAGCAGTACTTC
-	TRBV28	TRBJ1-1	-	CASSLGQIMSTQAFF	TGTGCCAGCAGTCTTGGACAGATCATGTCAACACAGGCTTTCTTT
-	TRBV28	TRBJ2-7	TRBD1	CASSSPGTGAYYEQYF	TGTGCCAGCAGTTCTCCGGGTACAGGGGCTTACTACGAGCAGTACTTC
-	TRBV7-2	TRBJ1-6	-	CASSLATVNSPLHF	TGTGCCAGCAGCTTAGCCACAGTGAATTCACCCCTCCACTTT
-	TRBV9	TRBJ2-6	-	CASSPRSPGAGRANVLTF	TGTGCCAGCAGCCCCCGATCTCCGGGGGCGGGGAGGGCCAACGTCCTGACTTTC
few	TRBV27	TRBJ1-4	-	CASRRTTNEKLFF	TGTGCCAGCAGGAGAACAACTAATGAAAAACTGTTTTTT
once	TRBV18	TRBJ2-7	-	CASSPPSADEQYF	TGTGCCAGCTCACCACCCTCGGCCGACGAGCAGTACTTC
-	TRBV4-3	TRBJ1-6	-	CASSQDRGSSYNSPLHF	TGCGCCAGCAGCCAAGATCGAGGGAGCTCCTATAATTCACCCCTCCACTTT
-	TRBV5-1	TRBJ1-4	-	CASSFGDTNEKLFF	TGCGCCAGCAGCTTTGGGGACACTAATGAAAAACTGTTTTTT
-	TRBV4-1	TRBJ1-2	-	CASSQDSGYVRGYTF	TGCGCCAGCAGCCAAGATTCGGGGTATGTGCGCGGCTACACCTTC
-	TRBV28	TRBJ1-1	TRBD1	CASLTGQGLRAFF	TGTGCCAGCCTAACGGGACAGGGCCTGAGAGCTTTCTTT
-	TRBV29-1	TRBJ2-2	TRBD1	CSVFGDRVAGELFF	TGCAGCGTTTTTGGGGACAGGGTAGCCGGGGAGCTGTTTTTT
-	TRBV5-1	TRBJ1-1	-	CASSLAGVQAEAFF	TGCGCCAGCAGCTTGGCCGGGGTTCAAGCCGAAGCTTTCTTT
-	TRBV29-1	TRBJ1-3	-	CSAVVGGGSSGNTIYF	TGCAGCGCCGTTGTAGGCGGAGGGAGCTCTGGAAACACCATATATTTT
-	TRBV15	TRBJ1-2	TRBD1	CAVRDRGSHGYTF	TGTGCCGTCAGGGACAGGGGGTCCCATGGCTACACCTTC
-	TRBV30	TRBJ1-1	-	CAWSVQGAEAFF	TGTGCCTGGAGTGTACAGGGAGCTGAAGCTTTCTTT
-	TRBV5-6	TRBJ2-7	-	CASSLAPGVGVFF	TGTGCCAGCAGCTTGGCCCCCGGGGTCGGGGTCTTTTTC
-	TRBV5-1	TRBJ1-1	-	CASSQDTTEAFF	TGCGCCAGCAGCCAAGATACCACTGAAGCTTTCTTT